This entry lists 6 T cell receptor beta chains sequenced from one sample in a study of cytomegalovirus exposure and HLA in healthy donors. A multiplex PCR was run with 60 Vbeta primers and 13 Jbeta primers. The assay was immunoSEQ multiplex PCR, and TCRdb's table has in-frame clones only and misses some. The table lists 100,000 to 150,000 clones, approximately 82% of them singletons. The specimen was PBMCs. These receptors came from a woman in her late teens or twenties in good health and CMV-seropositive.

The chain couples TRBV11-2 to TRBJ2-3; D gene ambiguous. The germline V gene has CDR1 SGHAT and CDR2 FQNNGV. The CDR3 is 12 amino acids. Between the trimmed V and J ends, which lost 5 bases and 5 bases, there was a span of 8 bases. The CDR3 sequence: CASSIHKDTQYF. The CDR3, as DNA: TGTGCCAGCAGCATTCACAAAGATACGCAGTATTTT. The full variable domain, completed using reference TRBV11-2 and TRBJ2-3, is EAGVAQSPRYKIIEKRQSVAFWCNPISGHATLYWYQQILGQGPKLLIQFQNNGVVDDSQLPKDRFSAERLKGVDSTLKIQPAKLEDSAVYLCASSIHKDTQYFGPGTRLTVL.

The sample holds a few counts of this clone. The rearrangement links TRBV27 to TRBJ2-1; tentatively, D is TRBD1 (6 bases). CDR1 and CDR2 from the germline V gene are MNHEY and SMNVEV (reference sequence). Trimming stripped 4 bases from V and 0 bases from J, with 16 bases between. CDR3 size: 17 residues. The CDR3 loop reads CASSSYTTGTSYNEQFF. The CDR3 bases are TGTGCCAGCAGTTCCTACACAACAGGGACCTCCTACAATGAGCAGTTCTTC.

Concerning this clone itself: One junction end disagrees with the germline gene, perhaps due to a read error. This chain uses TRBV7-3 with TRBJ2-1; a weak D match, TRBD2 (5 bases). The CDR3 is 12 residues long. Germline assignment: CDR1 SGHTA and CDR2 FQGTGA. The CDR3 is CSSSPTGNEQFF. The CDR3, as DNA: TGTTCCAGCAGCCCGACGGGGAATGAGCAGTTCTTC.

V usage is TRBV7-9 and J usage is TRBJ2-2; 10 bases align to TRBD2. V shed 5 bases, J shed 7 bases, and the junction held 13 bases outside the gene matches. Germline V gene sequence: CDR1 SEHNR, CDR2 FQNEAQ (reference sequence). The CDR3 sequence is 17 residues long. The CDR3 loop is CASSHPGAGGRGGELFF. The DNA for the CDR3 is TGTGCCAGCAGCCACCCCGGAGCGGGGGGGCGCGGCGGGGAGCTGTTTTTT.

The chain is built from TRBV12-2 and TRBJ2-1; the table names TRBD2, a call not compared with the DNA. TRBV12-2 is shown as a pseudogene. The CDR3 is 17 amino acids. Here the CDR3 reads CASRLVRLAVRVIEQFF. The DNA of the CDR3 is TGTGCAAGTCGCTTAGTTCGGCTAGCGGTTCGCGTGATTGAGCAGTTCTTC.

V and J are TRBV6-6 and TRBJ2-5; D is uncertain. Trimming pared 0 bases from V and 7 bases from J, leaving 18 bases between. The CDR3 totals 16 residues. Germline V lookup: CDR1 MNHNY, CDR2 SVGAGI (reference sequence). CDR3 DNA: TGTGCCAGCAGTTACTCTTCGGCTAGTTTTGGTGGGACCCAGTACTTC. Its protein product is CASSYSSASFGGTQYF.